The 8 T cell receptor beta chains reported below all come from one sample, sequenced in a study of blood T cells in healthy people across ages (dated by TCRdb to about 2015). Library preparation used 5' RACE. Data came from an Illumina HiSeq 2500. The second PCR ran for roughly 7 to 11 cycles and used a J-beta primer mix along with a sample-barcoded 5' primer. TCRdb took the public reads, trimmed them with fastp at Q25, ran MiXCR for clone calling and kept in-frame beta chains. Rows are unified per CDR3 protein, each entry keeping the most common DNA and genes. The sample profile shows roughly 830,000 distinct CDR3 sequences; approximately 65% of them were found once. 25% to 35% of the sample lies in the top ten. Sequenced: blood. These receptors came from a man aged 25 to 40 in good health.

This clonotype has only a few counts. This chain uses TRBV20-1 with TRBJ2-7, with a possible D match to TRBD1 (6 bases). V gave up 5 bases and J gave up 5 bases, with 16 bases separating them. The CDR3 loop spans 13 amino acids. Germline values: CDR1 DFQATT, CDR2 SNEGSKA (reference sequence). CDR3 DNA: TGCAGTGCTCACTCCAACAGGGCTAACGAGCAGTACTTC. Translated, it gives CSAHSNRANEQYF.

The V and J genes are TRBV7-3 and TRBJ2-7; D could derive from TRBD1 or TRBD2 (5 bases each). Trimming left V 0 bases short and J 5 bases short, with 14 bases between. CDR1 is SGHTA, CDR2 FQGTGA, per germline. The CDR3 spans 15 residues. The CDR3 DNA sequence: TGTGCCAGCAGCTTAACGGCAGGGAGTAGGGACGAGCAGTACTTC. As protein: CASSLTAGSRDEQYF.

J is TRBJ2-7 and V is TRBV6-2 or TRBV6-3, with 9 nucleotides matching TRBD2. CDR3 length: 14 residues. The V gene end was trimmed by 6 bases and the J gene end by 7 bases; junction bases not matched to a gene: 10. Germline CDR1 and CDR2: MNHEY and SVGEGT. CDR3 protein: CASRRGGFANEQYF. The CDR3 DNA follows: TGTGCCAGCAGGCGGGGGGGCTTTGCCAATGAGCAGTACTTC.

V is TRBV7-9 and J is TRBJ2-4; D is undetermined. The J call is uncertain, as TRBJ2-7 better fits the DNA end. The CDR3 covers 13 residues. CDR1 and CDR2 (germline): SEHNR, FQNEAQ (reference sequence). CDR3 loop: CASSLASANEQYF. The DNA of the CDR3 is TGTGCCAGCAGCTTAGCGAGTGCCAACGAGCAGTACTTC.

The rearrangement uses TRBV15 and TRBJ2-5; 8 positions match TRBD2. The length of the CDR3 is 15 residues. Germline-derived CDR1 and CDR2 are LNHNV and YYDKDF (reference sequence). Trimming removed 1 base from V and 5 bases from J; junction bases left unmatched: 6. This CDR3 reads CATSRGSGVAETQYF. The CDR3 bases are TGTGCCACCAGCAGAGGTAGCGGGGTCGCTGAGACCCAGTACTTC.

V is TRBV7-2 and J is TRBJ2-4; D is unresolved. CDR1 is SGHTA and CDR2 is FQGNSA in the germline V gene. The V end was cut by 4 bases, the J end by 6 bases, with 7 bases between. CDR3 length equals 12 residues. In DNA, the CDR3 is TGTGCCAGCAGCTCAAGTTCAAACATTCAGTACTTC. Protein product: CASSSSSNIQYF.

V and J are TRBV28 and TRBJ2-5, with D perhaps assigned TRBD1 or TRBD2 (5 bases each). The length of the CDR3 is 12 residues. CDR1 and CDR2 (germline): MDHEN, SYDVKM. Trimming left V 7 bases short and J 11 bases short, with 17 bases between. The CDR3: CASINVAREQYF. CDR3 in DNA: TGTGCCAGCATCAATGTTGCCAGGGAGCAGTACTTC. Full variable domain (missing parts from reference TRBV28 and TRBJ2-5): DVKVTQSSRYLVKRTGEKVFLECVQDMDHENMFWYRQDPGLGLRLIYFSYDVKMKEKGDIPEGYSVSREKKERFSLILESASTNQTSMYLCASINVAREQYFGPGTRLLVL.

The chain employs TRBV25-1 and TRBJ1-2; D possibly corresponds to TRBD1 (5 bases). The V gene lost 5 bases and the J gene lost 10 bases, with 14 bases spanning the gap. Germline V lookup: CDR1 MGHDK, CDR2 SYGVNS. The CDR3 consists of 12 residues. The CDR3 sequence: CASSLPDSPYTF. The CDR3 DNA reads TGTGCCAGCAGTTTACCCGACAGCCCCTACACCTTC.